This record covers a single T cell receptor beta chain. This entry comes from a study of cytomegalovirus exposure and HLA in healthy donors. The length of the CDR3 is 13 residues. In germline, CDR1 is SGHRS, CDR2 YFSETQ. The V and J ends lost 3 bases and 7 bases, in that order; junction bases with no gene match: 5. With 60 Vbeta and 13 Jbeta primers, the PCR was carried out. Generated by immunoSEQ multiplex PCR, the TCRdb table keeps only in-frame clones and is missing some. There are under 45,000 clones in the sample, with 4% held by the top ten. What was sequenced was PBMCs. The J gene is TRBJ1-1, the V gene TRBV5-1; 8 bases agree with TRBD1. This sequence originates from a male donor in good health and CMV-seronegative. The CDR3 loop is CASSSGGAGEAFF. CDR3 nucleotide sequence: TGCGCCAGCAGCTCAGGGGGCGCGGGTGAAGCTTTCTTT.